This section outlines one T cell receptor beta chain sequence together with its context. Libraries were prepared by immunoSEQ multiplex PCR; TCRdb keeps only in-frame clonotypes and omits some of them. This table holds under 250,000 clones, 85% to 90% found once. This record comes from a study of blood T cell repertoires in COVID-19. This CDR3 is built from 15 residues. The germline gives CDR1 SGHRS, CDR2 YFSETQ. V lost 3 bases and J 4 bases, leaving 13 bases between the germline ends. The receptor comes from a man aged 25 to 40 with COVID-19, enrolled during active disease. The chain joins TRBV5-1 to TRBJ2-2; possible D gene TRBD1, 6 bases. The material sequenced was peripheral blood. The CDR3 protein is CASSSGTTRTGELFF. The DNA of the CDR3 is TGCGCCAGCAGCTCAGGGACAACCCGCACCGGGGAGCTGTTTTTT.